One sample yielded the 22 T cell receptor beta chains listed below, sequenced in a study of STAT5B mutations in CD4+ large granular lymphocyte leukemia. Assay used: immunoSEQ multiplex PCR; TCRdb lists only in-frame clones, some missing. The repertoire has 30,000 or so clones, under 80% of them found once; the top ten carry about 3.1%. The material sequenced was CD4+ T cells from blood buffy coats. The receptors shown here come from a human donor in good health.

This chain uses TRBV10-1 with TRBJ2-7; 9 bases map to TRBD2. Per germline, CDR1 WNHNN and CDR2 SYGVQD (reference sequence). The V and J ends lost 4 bases and 6 bases, in that order; junction bases with no gene match: 7. The CDR3 covers 14 residues. The CDR3 sequence is CASSGPGLASEQYF. DNA for the CDR3: TGCGCCAGCAGTGGACCGGGACTAGCCTCCGAGCAGTACTTC.

The chain has TRBV30 and TRBJ1-2; D possibly corresponds to TRBD1 (5 bases). This CDR3 has 12 residues. With 0 bases removed from V and 7 bases from J, the gap between germline ends came to 9 bases. Germline V CDR1 and CDR2: GTSNPN, SVGIG (reference sequence). This CDR3 reads CAWSVGVRGYTF. CDR3 nucleotide sequence: TGTGCCTGGAGTGTGGGGGTACGTGGCTACACCTTC.

The chain carries TRBV11-3 and TRBJ1-1; D unclear. The ends were cut back, 5 bases at V and 1 base at J, with 8 bases in the middle. Germline V gene data show CDR1 as SGHNT and CDR2 as YENEEA. The CDR3 spans 13 residues. The CDR3 nucleotides read TGTGCCAGCAGCACGAAGGGGAACACTGAAGCTTTCTTT. Amino acids: CASSTKGNTEAFF.

This chain links TRBV25-1 with TRBJ2-3; no firm D call. Trimming shortened V by 6 bases and J by 0 bases, and 7 bases separated the two germline ends. Germline values: CDR1 MGHDK, CDR2 SYGVNS. The CDR3 loop spans 13 amino acids. DNA for the CDR3: TGTGCCAGCAGGGCAGCTAGCACAGATACGCAGTATTTT. It yields the protein CASRAASTDTQYF.

The sample holds a few counts of this clone. This chain connects TRBV6-6 to TRBJ2-1, with D tentatively TRBD2 (6 bases). The CDR3 runs to 16 residues. Per the germline V gene, CDR1 is MNHNY and CDR2 is SVGAGI (reference sequence). V gave up 2 bases and J gave up 0 bases, with 11 bases separating them. The CDR3 DNA reads as TGTGCCAGCAGTTACCCTCCCGGGGGCTCCTACAATGAGCAGTTCTTC. As protein: CASSYPPGGSYNEQFF.

This clone was counted a few times. The chain is built from TRBV6-6 and TRBJ1-5; D gene uncertain. The length of the CDR3 is 15 residues. Germline lookup yields CDR1 MNHNY and CDR2 SVGAGI (reference sequence). Trimming took 6 bases from V and 7 from J, leaving 19 bases between them. The CDR3 loop reads CASRDRTIEGQPQHF. Written as DNA, the CDR3 is TGTGCCAGCAGAGACCGGACCATCGAAGGCCAGCCCCAGCATTTT.

V gene TRBV9 combines with J gene TRBJ2-3, with TRBD1 identical over 8 bases. With V trimmed by 3 bases and J by 4 bases, 10 bases remained unmatched. The germline CDR1 and CDR2 sequences are SGDLS and YYNGEE. The CDR3 has 16 amino acids. The CDR3 spells CASSGTGSRSADTQYF. Here the CDR3 DNA reads TGTGCCAGCAGCGGGACAGGGAGTAGATCCGCAGATACGCAGTATTTT. Looking up the rest from reference TRBV9 and TRBJ2-3 gives the full variable domain: DSGVTQTPKHLITATGQRVTLRCSPRSGDLSVYWYQQSLDQGLQFLIQYYNGEERAKGNILERFSAQQFPDLHSELNLSSLELGDSALYFCASSGTGSRSADTQYFGPGTRLTVL.

CDR3 protein: CASSSQGRDYEQYF. The DNA for the CDR3 is TGTGCCAGCTCCTCTCAGGGCCGGGACTACGAGCAGTACTTC. The rearrangement uses TRBV18 and TRBJ2-7; D may be TRBD1 or TRBD2 (5 bases each). This CDR3 region has 14 residues. V lost 6 bases to trimming and J lost 3 bases, with 15 bases between them. Germline V CDR1 and CDR2: KGHSH, LQKENI.

In this sample, this clone turned up a few times. The V call is TRBV5-4, the J call TRBJ2-1; D is possibly TRBD2 (5 bases). The CDR3 runs 13 residues. Germline lookup yields CDR1 SGHNT and CDR2 YYREEE (reference sequence). Between the trimmed V and J ends, which lost 0 bases and 10 bases, there was a span of 11 bases. CDR3 in DNA: TGTGCCAGCAGCTTGGCCGGTCGGGAAGAGCAGTTCTTC. Protein product: CASSLAGREEQFF.

This clone was seen once. The chain couples TRBV7-9 to TRBJ2-1; TRBD2 matches 8 bases. The CDR3 covers 15 residues. With 8 bases clipped from V and 2 bases from J, the junction kept 8 bases outside the gene matches. CDR1 and CDR2 (germline): SEHNR, FQNEAQ (reference sequence). CDR3 amino acids: CASDSGKVPYNEQFF. CDR3 coding DNA: TGTGCCAGCGATAGCGGGAAGGTACCCTACAATGAGCAGTTCTTC.

The chain employs TRBV6-6 and TRBJ1-4; D is unclear. The germline V gene has CDR1 MNHNY and CDR2 SVGAGI (reference sequence). V lost 2 bases to trimming and J lost 0 bases, with 10 bases between them. The CDR3 runs to 16 residues. Here the CDR3 reads CASSYLQTATNEKLFF. CDR3 coding DNA: TGTGCCAGCAGTTACCTGCAGACTGCAACTAATGAAAAACTGTTTTTT.

The chain employs TRBV7-6 and TRBJ2-5, with a possible D match to TRBD2 (5 bases). The V gene lost 3 bases and the J gene lost 4 bases, with 12 bases spanning the gap. CDR1 and CDR2 (germline): SGHVS, FNYEAQ. The CDR3 has 14 amino acids. The CDR3 nucleotides read TGTGCCAGCAGCTTTAGCGTTTCGTTAGAGACCCAGTACTTC. The encoded protein is CASSFSVSLETQYF.

The J gene is TRBJ2-6, the V gene TRBV15; D is uncertain. Germline V gene lookup returns CDR1 LNHNV and CDR2 YYDKDF (reference sequence). V was cut by 1 base and J by 0 bases, with 13 bases left in between. The CDR3 totals 18 residues. The CDR3 nucleotides are TGTGCCACCAGCAGAGTCGTAGGCACCTTCTCTGGGGCCAACGTCCTGACTTTC. This gives the protein CATSRVVGTFSGANVLTF. Combining the CDR3 with reference TRBV15 and TRBJ2-6 gives the whole variable domain DAMVIQNPRYQVTQFGKPVTLSCSQTLNHNVMYWYQQKSSQAPKLLFHYYDKDFNNEADTPDNFQSRRPNTSFCFLDIRSPGLGDTAMYLCATSRVVGTFSGANVLTFGAGSRLTVL.

The CDR3 reads CASSIRIAMNTEAFF. Here the CDR3 DNA reads TGTGCCAGTAGTATCCGGATAGCCATGAACACTGAAGCTTTCTTT. The V and J genes are TRBV19 and TRBJ1-1, with D hard to call. This CDR3 is built from 15 residues. The germline V and J ends were trimmed by 3 bases and 0 bases, with 11 bases remaining between them. Germline V lookup: CDR1 LNHDA, CDR2 SQIVND (reference sequence).

The chain couples TRBV19 to TRBJ2-1, with D maybe TRBD2 (6 bases). Trimming removed 1 base from V and 6 bases from J, with 10 bases in between. Germline assignment: CDR1 LNHDA and CDR2 SQIVND (reference sequence). The CDR3 is 14 amino acids. CDR3 sequence (DNA): TGTGCCAGTAGTATAGCGGGAGAATCCAATGAGCAGTTCTTC. Its translation: CASSIAGESNEQFF.

The chain links TRBV27 to TRBJ1-6, with no clear D. Germline CDR1 and CDR2: MNHEY and SMNVEV (reference sequence). The CDR3 consists of 16 residues. V was cut by 1 base and J by 0 bases, with 7 bases left in between. The CDR3 nucleotides are TGTGCCAGCAGTTTATTCGCAGGCTCCTATAATTCACCCCTCCACTTT. Translated: CASSLFAGSYNSPLHF.

This chain uses TRBV7-2 with TRBJ2-7; 8 bases align to TRBD2. The CDR3 loop spans 15 amino acids. Germline CDR1 and CDR2: SGHTA and FQGNSA. Trimming removed 6 bases from V and 3 bases from J; junction bases left unmatched: 10. The CDR3 here is CASSSNLAGSYEQYF. In nucleotides, the CDR3 is TGTGCCAGCAGTTCCAATCTAGCGGGCAGCTACGAGCAGTACTTC.

This chain joins TRBV19 and TRBJ1-2; 7 nucleotides agree with TRBD1. This CDR3 is 15 amino acids long. With 9 bases clipped from V and 2 bases from J, the junction kept 12 bases outside the gene matches. The germline V gene has CDR1 LNHDA and CDR2 SQIVND (reference sequence). The CDR3: CASTRLGQDNYGYTF. The DNA of the CDR3 is TGTGCCAGCACCAGACTCGGACAGGACAACTATGGCTACACCTTC.

V usage is TRBV28 and J usage is TRBJ2-6, with D unclear. CDR3 size: 15 residues. Trimming removed 6 bases from V and 0 bases from J, with 9 bases in between. The germline CDR1 and CDR2 sequences are MDHEN and SYDVKM. The CDR3 here is CASSTLNSGANVLTF. CDR3 DNA: TGTGCCAGCAGCACTCTGAACTCTGGGGCCAACGTCCTGACTTTC.

The chain is built from TRBV7-9 and TRBJ2-5, with D possibly being TRBD2 (7 bases). Germline CDR1 SEHNR, CDR2 FQNEAQ (reference sequence). Trimming pared 1 base from V and 11 bases from J, leaving 23 bases between. The CDR3 contains 16 residues. The CDR3 is CASSLVRGGRTGEQYF. The CDR3 DNA reads TGTGCCAGCAGCTTAGTAAGGGGGGGGAGAACTGGAGAGCAGTACTTC.

The chain is built from TRBV6-6 and TRBJ1-5; no definite D call. CDR1 is MNHNY, CDR2 SVGAGI, per germline (reference sequence). Trimming shortened V by 7 bases and J by 3 bases, and 7 bases separated the two germline ends. The CDR3 contains 12 residues. The DNA of the CDR3 is TGTGCCAGCACACAGTTCAATCAGCCCCAGCATTTT. Residues: CASTQFNQPQHF.

This sequence joins TRBV9 and TRBJ1-2; a weak D match, TRBD1 (5 bases). This CDR3 spans 15 amino acids. Germline values: CDR1 SGDLS, CDR2 YYNGEE. V was shortened by 0 bases and J by 7 bases, with 16 bases between the two germline ends. CDR3 protein: CASSVGGPGFVGYTF. Here the CDR3 DNA reads TGTGCCAGCAGCGTAGGAGGTCCAGGGTTCGTTGGCTACACCTTC.